This passage covers 24 T cell receptor beta chains from one sample sequenced in a study of shared clonotypes between healthy human individuals. Using immunoSEQ multiplex PCR, the repertoire was profiled, and TCRdb retains in-frame clones only, with some absent. This table has under 600,000 clones, roughly four fifths appearing once. The sequenced sample was PBMCs. Every receptor here comes from a woman aged 40-49 years in good health. Some clones in this sample may be carry-over from other donors' samples.

For the CDR3, the DNA is TGTGCCAGCAGTTTATTTGGGGCAACTAATGAAAAACTGTTTTTT. Encoded protein: CASSLFGATNEKLFF. The chain recombines TRBV28 with TRBJ1-4; D is unresolved. Germline values: CDR1 MDHEN, CDR2 SYDVKM. This CDR3 region has 15 residues. Trimming took off 1 base at V and 0 bases at J, with 6 bases between the two ends.

The chain combines TRBV29-1 with TRBJ2-5; D is perhaps TRBD1 (8 bases). The V gene lost 5 bases and the J gene lost 5 bases, with 21 bases spanning the gap. The CDR3 contains 15 residues. CDR1 and CDR2 from the germline V gene are SQVTM and ANQGSEA. The CDR3 loop is CSVTGTGFGRETQYF. The CDR3 bases are TGCAGCGTTACCGGGACAGGTTTCGGGAGGGAGACCCAGTACTTC.

Ten or more counts support this clone. The chain uses TRBV10-3 and TRBJ1-2, with 8 bases identical to TRBD1. Germline lookup yields CDR1 ENHRY and CDR2 SYGVKD. V was clipped by 2 bases and J by 4 bases; unmatched bases: 9. The length of the CDR3 is 16 residues. CDR3 protein: CAISERWQGAVYGYTF. In DNA form, the CDR3 reads TGTGCCATCAGTGAGAGGTGGCAGGGGGCGGTCTATGGCTACACCTTC.

The genes are TRBV2 and TRBJ1-1; D gene ambiguous. Per the germline V gene, CDR1 is SNHLY and CDR2 is FYNNEI. This CDR3 is 12 amino acids long. Deletions cut 10 bases from V and 0 bases from J, with 9 bases between. CDR3 loop: CATETMNTEAFF. CDR3 DNA: TGTGCCACTGAGACGATGAACACTGAAGCTTTCTTT.

V is TRBV27 and J is TRBJ2-7; maybe TRBD1 (5 bases). V lost 4 bases, J lost 1 base, and 8 bases lay in between. CDR3 size: 13 residues. Germline V lookup: CDR1 MNHEY, CDR2 SMNVEV (reference sequence). The DNA for the CDR3 is TGTGCCAGCAGTTACAGGCCGTCCTACGAGCAGTACTTC. It specifies CASSYRPSYEQYF.

This clone was found once. The genes are TRBV7-9 and TRBJ2-1; 7 bases align to TRBD2. This CDR3 has 15 amino acids. CDR1 SEHNR and CDR2 FQNEAQ come from the germline V gene (reference sequence). The J segment lost 9 bases and the V segment lost 1 base, leaving 9 bases of the junction unmatched. In DNA form, the CDR3 reads TGTGCCAGCAGCTTAGTCGCGGGAGAGGCGGCTGAGCAGTTCTTC. Protein product: CASSLVAGEAAEQFF.

The chain uses TRBV2 and TRBJ2-5; TRBD2 is a possible D gene (6 bases). Trimming took off 8 bases at V and 4 bases at J, with 14 bases between the two ends. Germline CDR1 is SNHLY and CDR2 is FYNNEI. CDR3 size: 13 residues. This CDR3 is CASLMIGGETQYF. The CDR3 DNA follows: TGTGCCAGCCTGATGATCGGGGGAGAGACCCAGTACTTC.

The chain carries TRBV6-6 and TRBJ1-1; D is unclear. Germline CDR1 and CDR2: MNHNY and SVGAGI (reference sequence). Deletions cut 5 bases from V and 4 bases from J, with 14 bases between. The CDR3 is 14 amino acids. The CDR3 reads CASSAQERVTEAFF. The CDR3 bases are TGTGCCAGCAGTGCGCAGGAAAGGGTCACTGAAGCTTTCTTT.

This sequence joins TRBV18 and TRBJ2-6, with 8 bases identical to TRBD2. The CDR3 totals 18 residues. Germline-derived CDR1 and CDR2 are KGHSH and LQKENI. Trimming took 6 bases from V and 0 from J; bases not matched to a gene: 10. This CDR3 is CASSRGSGGGSGANVLTF. CDR3 nucleotide sequence: TGTGCCAGCTCCCGGGGGAGCGGGGGCGGCTCTGGGGCCAACGTCCTGACTTTC.

This clone was detected only once. The chain uses TRBV4-1 and TRBJ1-4, with 9 bases matching TRBD1. V dropped 2 bases and J dropped 8; count of bases not matched to a gene: 6. The length of the CDR3 is 15 residues. Germline CDR1 and CDR2: MGHRA and YSYEKL. The CDR3 loop reads CASSQLTGGREKLFF. The CDR3, as DNA: TGCGCCAGCAGCCAACTGACAGGGGGACGCGAAAAACTGTTTTTT.

The sample holds many counts of this clone. The chain links TRBV5-4 to TRBJ2-7; possibly TRBD1 for D (5 bases). Germline V lookup: CDR1 SGHNT, CDR2 YYREEE (reference sequence). With 0 bases removed from V and 6 bases from J, the gap between germline ends came to 13 bases. The CDR3 sequence is 14 residues long. The DNA of the CDR3 is TGTGCCAGCAGCTTGGGGGCAGGGTTGGGCGAGCAGTACTTC. Protein: CASSLGAGLGEQYF.

The chain couples TRBV5-1 to TRBJ1-2, with TRBD1 identical over 7 bases. The V gene's germline CDR1 is SGHRS and CDR2 YFSETQ. The junction had 5 bases not matched to a gene; V was cut back by 0 bases and J by 0 bases. The CDR3 covers 16 residues. CDR3 sequence reads: CASSLVSGGANYGYTF. CDR3 bases: TGCGCCAGCAGCTTGGTGTCAGGGGGAGCTAACTATGGCTACACCTTC.

The chain carries TRBV7-3 and TRBJ2-3; TRBD2 aligns across 12 bases. CDR3 length equals 17 residues. V trimming: 4 bases; J trimming: 3 bases; junction bases outside the gene matches: 8. CDR1 is SGHTA, CDR2 FQGTGA, per germline. The CDR3 bases are TGTGCCAGCAGCTCTTCGACTAGCGGGAGTGGTACAGATACGCAGTATTTT. It is translated as CASSSSTSGSGTDTQYF.

The chain employs TRBV28 and TRBJ2-5, with a weak D call TRBD2 (7 bases). This CDR3 comprises 15 residues. Trimming removed 5 bases at V and 7 bases at J, with 20 bases between. The germline V gene has CDR1 MDHEN and CDR2 SYDVKM. The CDR3 sequence is CASSTTRGAYGTQYF. The CDR3, as DNA: TGTGCCAGCAGTACAACCCGGGGGGCGTACGGGACCCAGTACTTC.

The chain has TRBV9 and TRBJ2-7; 7 nucleotides align to TRBD1. The CDR3 length is 12 residues. Per the germline V gene, CDR1 is SGDLS and CDR2 is YYNGEE. V shed 3 bases, J shed 6 bases, and the junction held 3 bases outside the gene matches. CDR3 DNA sequence: TGTGCCAGCAGCGAGTCAGGGGGCGAGCAGTACTTC. Translation: CASSESGGEQYF.

Of note for this clone: A much larger clone sits a single nucleotide away, making a read error possible. The gene calls are TRBV13 and TRBJ1-2; tentative D call: TRBD1 (5 bases). Germline loops: CDR1 PRHDT, CDR2 FYEKMQ (reference sequence). Trimming took off 4 bases at V and 5 bases at J, with 20 bases between the two ends. The CDR3 is made up of 16 amino acids. The CDR3 coding sequence is TGTGCCAGCAGCTCTGAACCCGGACGGGGGAGGTATGGCTACACCTTC. This encodes CASSSEPGRGRYGYTF.

J is TRBJ1-2 and V is TRBV6-1; D not certain. The CDR3 covers 14 residues. The germline V and J ends were trimmed by 2 bases and 4 bases, with 11 bases remaining between them. Germline V CDR1 and CDR2: MNHNS, SASEGT. The CDR3 DNA reads TGTGCCAGCAGTGAAAGGAAGGGTAGCTATGGCTACACCTTC. It is translated as CASSERKGSYGYTF.

This chain uses TRBV19 with TRBJ2-7, with D perhaps matching TRBD1 (6 bases). The germline gives CDR1 LNHDA, CDR2 SQIVND (reference sequence). The CDR3 is 14 residues long. V lost 5 bases and J 4 bases, leaving 15 bases between the germline ends. For the CDR3, the DNA is TGTGCCAGTAGTCAACAGGGCGACAGGTACGAGCAGTACTTC. Protein sequence: CASSQQGDRYEQYF.

This chain links TRBV5-8 with TRBJ2-1, with D hard to call. The V end was cut by 2 bases, the J end by 9 bases, with 12 bases between. This CDR3 region has 13 residues. Germline V gives CDR1 SGHTS, CDR2 YDEGEE. CDR3 bases: TGTGCCAGCAGCTTAGGGCCCGGTGGTGAGCAGTTCTTC. As protein: CASSLGPGGEQFF.

V usage is TRBV7-2 and J usage is TRBJ1-2; 7 nucleotides agree with TRBD1. J gave up 8 bases and V 5 bases, and 5 bases lay outside the gene matches. The CDR3 is made up of 12 amino acids. Germline CDR1 reads SGHTA; CDR2 reads FQGNSA. The CDR3 region is CASSPHRGGYTF. CDR3 bases: TGTGCCAGCAGCCCCCACAGGGGAGGCTACACCTTC.

The rearrangement joins TRBV27 to TRBJ2-7; the match to TRBD1 covers 7 bases. The V segment lost 6 bases and the J segment 2 bases; nucleotides outside the gene matches: 4. The CDR3 extends over 13 amino acids. Per the germline V gene, CDR1 is MNHEY and CDR2 is SMNVEV (reference sequence). CDR3 bases: TGTGCCAGCAGAAGGGACAGCCCCTACGAGCAGTACTTC. Protein product: CASRRDSPYEQYF.

The genes are TRBV5-1 and TRBJ1-1; 7 nucleotides match TRBD1. V shed 0 bases and J 4 bases; nucleotides not matched to a gene: 3. Germline V lookup: CDR1 SGHRS, CDR2 YFSETQ. The length of the CDR3 is 14 residues. CDR3 region: CASSLGQGFTEAFF. The CDR3 DNA reads as TGCGCCAGCAGCTTGGGACAGGGCTTCACTGAAGCTTTCTTT.

The chain carries TRBV5-6 and TRBJ1-1; TRBD1 aligns across 12 bases. V lost 2 bases, J lost 4 bases, and 15 bases stayed unmatched. The CDR3 covers 19 residues. Germline V gene lookup returns CDR1 SGHDT and CDR2 YYEEEE. The CDR3 DNA reads as TGTGCCAGCAGCTTATTAGGCTCCGGGACAGGGGGCTTGGGCACTGAAGCTTTCTTT. Its protein product is CASSLLGSGTGGLGTEAFF. The whole variable domain, remainder taken from reference TRBV5-6 and TRBJ1-1, is DAGVTQSPTHLIKTRGQQVTLRCSPKSGHDTVSWYQQALGQGPQFIFQYYEEEERQRGNFPDRFSGHQFPNYSSELNVNALLLGDSALYLCASSLLGSGTGGLGTEAFFGQGTRLTVV.

This rearrangement joins TRBV4-1 to TRBJ2-1; 7 bases agree with TRBD2. Unmatched junction bases numbered 16, after V lost 2 bases and J lost 12 bases. Germline-derived CDR1 and CDR2 are MGHRA and YSYEKL. CDR3 length: 16 amino acids. The chain's CDR3 is CASSQMAGALQYGQFF. The CDR3 nucleotides read TGCGCCAGCAGCCAAATGGCGGGAGCCCTCCAATACGGGCAGTTCTTC.